This T cell receptor beta chain was found in a study of identical twins. This clonotype was counted ten times or more. What it recognizes is unknown. Healthy Caucasians provided all donations. Template switching, a step in the protocol, added a universal primer site, and cDNA carried unique molecular identifiers. TCRdb processed the 5' RACE reads anew with MiXCR; each CDR3 protein has one entry. The sample has about 260,000 distinct CDR3 sequences; roughly 7% are singletons. Notes on the study in general: Zero-insertion analyses could be partly confounded by invariant MAIT and iNKT cells.

These data were likewise used in another study, on yellow fever vaccine responses in identical twins.

The TCR originated in a woman younger than 35 in good health. Sequencing input: memory (CD45RO+) T cells sorted from blood.

The DNA for the CDR3 is TGCGCCAGCAGCCCAGGACTAGCGGGCCTCCTAGCCAAAAACATTCAGTACTTC. Protein sequence: CASSPGLAGLLAKNIQYF. This chain uses TRBV5-1 with TRBJ2-4, with TRBD2 identical over 11 bases. Germline lookup yields CDR1 SGHRS and CDR2 YFSETQ. The CDR3 covers 18 residues. Trimming cost V 4 bases and J 0 bases; bases outside gene matches: 9.